Included here is one T cell receptor beta chain sequence, with context. What it binds is not known. One junction end does not reproduce the germline sequence, and a read error may be involved. For each extraction, RNA and DNA were obtained together from 20-30 mg of unsorted bulk tissue. This entry is derived from a study of tumor-infiltrating lymphocytes in primary liver carcinoma. Study context: The neoplasms were of stage T1-T3 N0M0, with dimensions of 4.2 to 10 cm across.

The CDR3 is 16 residues long. Germline values: CDR1 SGHAT, CDR2 FQNNGV. Synthesis of TCR beta cDNA was carried out from 450 to 500 ng total RNA with a constant-region primer. Libraries covering TCR beta were generated through three nested multiplex PCR rounds (using a slightly modified ARM-PCR). The two initial PCR rounds, around 11 cycles each, used TRBV1-TRBV30 forward and C-beta reverse primers. TCRdb re-called the multiplex PCR reads with MiXCR, one entry per CDR3 protein. The table lists some 110,000 distinct CDR3 sequences, 64% of them singletons. The study, taken as a whole, reports: Tumor-adjacent and tumor-blood pairs showed less overlap than tumor region pairs. Among top clones, only about 7-24% appeared in all five tumor regions.

The receptor's source is a woman in her sixties or seventies with primary liver carcinoma and hepatitis B virus infection. Material for sequencing was liver tumor tissue from sampling region 3. As for subset: tumor region T3, left-lateral pole. The chain has TRBV11-2 and TRBJ2-5; D gene uncertain. The chain's CDR3 is CASSKPWEAYQETQYF. For the CDR3, the DNA is TGTGCCAGCAGCAAACCTTGGGAAGCGTACCAAGAGACCCAATACTTC.